This T cell receptor (beta chain) was captured in a study of technical replicates of blood from several donors. Data came from immunoSEQ multiplex PCR; TCRdb stores just in-frame clones and leaves some out. The profile covers 58,000 or so clones, with more than 75% appearing a single time and more than 4.5% taken by the ten largest. This CDR3 is built from 15 residues. V was cut by 8 bases and J by 1 base, with 18 bases left in between. The V gene's germline CDR1 is LGHNA and CDR2 YSLEER. V and J are TRBV4-3 and TRBJ2-7, with D possibly matching TRBD1 (6 bases). The sequenced sample was PBMCs. The sequence was obtained from a human donor in good health. Some clones in this sample may be carry-over from other donors' samples. The CDR3 DNA reads as TGCGCCAGCTCTAAAGGGCACAGGGATTCCTACGAGCAGTACTTC. This translates into CASSKGHRDSYEQYF.